These T cell receptor beta chains were read from a single sample in a study of T cells in Graves' hyperthyroidism and ophthalmopathy. TCRdb recomputed calls from the multiplex PCR reads with MiXCR, one row per CDR3 protein. The sample holds about 690,000 distinct CDR3 sequences, 17% seen once. Sequencing was done on a sample of blood. Source of these receptors: a man between 50 and 59 years old with Graves' hyperthyroidism. Both conserved end residues are part of each CDR3. D genes are given only for firm matches. Size values are once, few and many counts, or a class for expanded clones, and some rows have none.

cdr3_aa	cdr3_nt	d_call	clone_size	v_call	j_call
CATSGNNAERSFYEQYF	TGTGCCACCTCGGGAAACAATGCCGAGAGATCGTTCTACGAGCAGTACTTC	NA	few	TRBV19	TRBJ2-7
CASSYRDLTYNEQFF	TGTGCCAGCTCATACCGGGATCTAACCTACAATGAGCAGTTCTTC	NA	NA	TRBV18	TRBJ2-1
CASRLGNIQYF	TGTGCCAGCCGACTTGGAAACATTCAGTACTTC	NA	few	TRBV28	TRBJ2-4
CASKLAGLSYEQYF	TGTGCCAGCAAATTAGCGGGACTCTCCTACGAGCAGTACTTC	TRBD2	many	TRBV2	TRBJ2-7
CASSFNIRNYGYTF	TGTGCCAGCAGTTTCAACATTAGGAACTATGGCTACACCTTC	NA	NA	TRBV28	TRBJ1-2
CASSPPTGEKTPGTQYF	TGTGCCAGCTCACCACCTACAGGCGAAAAAACCCCAGGCACCCAGTACTTC	NA	NA	TRBV18	TRBJ2-5
CASSFAQGGTEAFF	TGTGCCAGCTCTTTTGCACAGGGGGGCACTGAAGCTTTCTTT	TRBD1	many	TRBV2	TRBJ1-1
CASSKGGAGYSDTQYF	TGTGCCAGCAGCAAAGGGGGGGCCGGGTATTCAGATACGCAGTATTTT	NA	many	TRBV7-3	TRBJ2-3
CSAGSTSVTYEQYF	TGCAGTGCTGGATCGACTAGCGTTACCTACGAGCAGTACTTC	TRBD2	NA	TRBV20-1	TRBJ2-7
CSVRGGSTGELFF	TGCAGTGTAAGGGGAGGGAGTACCGGGGAGCTGTTTTTT	TRBD2	once	TRBV20-1	TRBJ2-2
CASSFSGSFNYGYTF	TGTGCCAGTAGTTTCTCCGGGAGCTTTAACTATGGCTACACCTTC	NA	NA	TRBV19	TRBJ1-2
CASSQGTSSHNEQFF	TGCGCCAGCAGCCAAGGGACTAGCTCCCACAATGAGCAGTTCTTC	TRBD2	NA	TRBV4-1	TRBJ2-1
CASSSKLGSAGTEAFF	TGTGCCAGCAGCTCCAAACTAGGATCAGCTGGGACTGAAGCTTTCTTT	NA	few	TRBV5-4	TRBJ1-1
CASSLAQDRGLNTEAFF	TGTGCCAGCAGCTTAGCCCAGGACAGGGGGCTGAACACTGAAGCTTTCTTT	TRBD1	few	TRBV7-8	TRBJ1-1
CASSFQGGTQYF	TGTGCCAGCAGCTTCCAGGGTGGGACCCAGTACTTC	NA	many	TRBV7-3	TRBJ2-5
CAISEGGGGASTDTQYF	TGTGCCATCAGTGAGGGCGGAGGGGGCGCCAGCACAGATACGCAGTATTTT	NA	NA	TRBV10-3	TRBJ2-3
CASSQDRRAGSYEQYF	TGTGCCAGCAGCCAAGATAGGCGGGCTGGTTCCTACGAGCAGTACTTC	NA	NA	TRBV4-2	TRBJ2-7
CASSQSLQGVHQPQHF	TGCGCCAGCAGCCAGTCACTTCAGGGGGTGCATCAGCCCCAGCATTTT	TRBD1	NA	TRBV4-1	TRBJ1-5
CASRPWRRGSSYEQYF	TGTGCCAGCAGGCCCTGGCGGCGGGGGTCGTCCTACGAGCAGTACTTC	TRBD2	NA	TRBV5-6	TRBJ2-7
CASSGEEFGDTEAFF	TGTGCCAGCTCAGGTGAAGAGTTTGGTGACACTGAAGCTTTCTTT	NA	NA	TRBV18	TRBJ1-1
CASKARASGSIADTQYF	TGTGCCAGCAAAGCTCGGGCTAGCGGGAGTATAGCAGATACGCAGTATTTT	TRBD2	NA	TRBV7-9	TRBJ2-3
CASSPTGALSNQPQHF	TGTGCCAGCAGCCCAACCGGGGCCTTGAGCAATCAGCCCCAGCATTTT	NA	NA	TRBV7-9	TRBJ1-5
CASSSGLAGAVRTGELFF	TGTGCCAGCAGCTCGGGACTAGCGGGAGCGGTTCGGACCGGGGAGCTGTTTTTT	TRBD2	NA	TRBV7-3	TRBJ2-2
CASSKDRGYDEQYF	TGTGCCAGTAGTAAGGACAGGGGGTATGACGAGCAGTACTTC	TRBD1	few	TRBV19	TRBJ2-7
CASSQEASGRDNEQFF	TGTGCCAGCAGTCAAGAGGCTAGCGGGAGAGACAATGAGCAGTTCTTC	TRBD2	many	TRBV12-3/TRBV12-4	TRBJ2-1
CASSPGLARKTDTQYF	TGTGCCAGCAGTCCGGGACTAGCCCGCAAAACAGATACGCAGTATTTT	TRBD2	many	TRBV2	TRBJ2-3
CASSYGRPTDTQYF	TGTGCCAGCAGTTATGGCAGACCCACAGATACGCAGTATTTT	NA	NA	TRBV6-1	TRBJ2-3
CASSTETGNYNEQFF	TGTGCCAGCAGTACCGAGACAGGGAACTACAATGAGCAGTTCTTC	TRBD1	few	TRBV6-5	TRBJ2-1
CASSYPGTRSQGISYNEQFF	TGTGCCAGCAGTTATCCCGGGACAAGGTCTCAGGGGATCTCCTACAATGAGCAGTTCTTC	NA	NA	TRBV2	TRBJ2-1
CASSQEEGLAGIPEQFF	TGCGCCAGCAGCCAAGAGGAAGGACTAGCGGGAATCCCTGAGCAGTTCTTC	TRBD2	NA	TRBV4-1	TRBJ2-1
CASSDTGGRKLFF	TGTGCCAGCAGTGACACAGGGGGCCGAAAACTGTTTTTT	TRBD1	many	TRBV2	TRBJ1-4
CASSYRASGRSEQYF	TGTGCCAGCAGTTACAGGGCTAGCGGGAGGTCCGAGCAGTACTTC	TRBD2	few	TRBV6-5	TRBJ2-7
CSARQGATNYGYTF	TGCAGTGCTAGACAGGGGGCTACTAACTATGGCTACACCTTC	TRBD1	NA	TRBV20-1	TRBJ1-2
CASSGPSGSSYNEQFF	TGTGCCAGCAGCGGCCCGAGCGGGAGCTCCTACAATGAGCAGTTCTTC	TRBD2	NA	TRBV9	TRBJ2-1
CASRTGHSNQPQHF	TGTGCCAGCAGGACAGGCCATAGCAATCAGCCCCAGCATTTT	NA	many	TRBV28	TRBJ1-5
CASRYDRGYEQYF	TGTGCCAGCAGATATGACAGGGGCTACGAGCAGTACTTC	TRBD1	many	TRBV28	TRBJ2-7
CASGSVQGTYEQYF	TGTGCCAGCGGCTCCGTCCAGGGGACCTACGAGCAGTACTTC	NA	NA	TRBV7-2	TRBJ2-7
CAISVQGSRSGELFF	TGTGCCATCAGTGTCCAGGGTAGCCGTTCCGGGGAGCTGTTTTTT	NA	few	TRBV10-3	TRBJ2-2
CASLDAAGTAYQETQYF	TGTGCCAGCCTCGATGCCGCTGGGACAGCGTACCAAGAGACCCAGTACTTC	TRBD1	NA	TRBV6-2/TRBV6-3	TRBJ2-5
CSVGGLAGEGMYNEQFF	TGCAGCGTTGGGGGACTAGCGGGTGAAGGAATGTACAATGAGCAGTTCTTC	TRBD2	NA	TRBV29-1	TRBJ2-1